The entry below gives a single T cell receptor (beta chain) sequence along with its context. Its target antigen remains unknown. There are no base qualities to consult, and no much larger clone falls within one base. The CDR3 contains 13 residues, cysteine and phenylalanine counted. CDR3 DNA only is kept here, 39 bases in frame from base 1. The germline V gene (reference sequence) provides CDR1 DFQATT and CDR2 SNEGSKA. V loses 2 bases at its end and J loses 5 bases; junction bases beyond the gene matches: 2. The library was produced with 5' RACE. Reads for this sample came from an Illumina HiSeq 2000. A universal primer binding site was introduced by template switching, and a unique molecular identifier was present in the final cDNA, enabling accurate counting of TCR cDNA molecules. Specific primers in the conserved constant-segment region were used to synthesize first-strand cDNA for the TCR alpha and beta chains. To control for contamination, each cDNA library was double barcoded with a SMART-Mk sample barcode plus Illumina barcodes. TruSeq adapter sequences along with Illumina sample barcodes were introduced in two successive PCR steps. The TCR alpha and beta cDNA libraries were sequenced on the Illumina HiSeq platform using custom primers. In the authors' own workflow: Raw reads were processed with MiGEC to extract unique molecular identifiers, and MiXCR was used to determine CDR3 positions. For each individual, recombination models were inferred using an EM algorithm with the repgenHMM and IGoR tools. Shared clonotype analysis was performed with the tcR package in R, normalizing sharing by the product of cloneset sizes. Out-of-frame nonproductive sequences were analyzed to study raw recombination free of thymic and clonal selection effects. TCRdb ran its own pipeline on the public reads, namely fastp trimming at Q25 and MiXCR clone calling, and kept in-frame beta chains. Rows are combined by CDR3 protein, so each entry shows the most common genes and DNA. The V and J calls, along with clone size, are taken from TCRdb and not from the paper's own processing. For this sample the table gives approximately 590,000 distinct CDR3 sequences, of which 9.5% to 10% were detected only once. Jointly, the top ten make up under 3.5% of the sample.

The record originates from a study of identical twins (TCRdb year 2016). Regarding the study in general: TCR alpha and beta repertoires from monozygotic twins, unrelated adults of various ages and cord blood were deep-sequenced to test whether fetal clonotypes persist. To rule out contamination, replicate twin experiments were performed at different times with different library preparation protocols.

Every donor in the study was a healthy Caucasian. The twin cohort consisted of three pairs of female monozygotic twins, all aged about 18 to 29 years. Peripheral blood mononuclear cells were used as the source from which RNA for TCR libraries was isolated. Broader findings and caveats from the paper: Invariant T cells such as MAIT and iNKT could partly confound zero-insertion analyses, although diverse VJ usage argued against such confounding for most clonotypes. Compared with coincidental sharing between unrelated individuals, an excess of low generation-probability sequences was observed among out-of-frame TCR alpha sequences shared between twins. Fewer insertions were carried by abundant cord blood beta clonotypes; a weaker similar trend was observed in young adult naive repertoires, while no such trend was observed in memory repertoires. Excess twin sharing in beta out-of-frame sequences was weaker because fewer shared sequences lowered the signal-to-noise ratio. In monozygotic twins, out-of-frame TCR alpha sharing was systematically underestimated by recombination models, although the models agreed with sharing between unrelated individuals. Conclusions relied on cross-sectional statistical analysis, since the same donors could not be followed over many years.

A further study also used this sample, focusing on yellow fever vaccine responses in identical twins. According to the second study: According to the authors, the vaccine-induced T cell response in identical twins seemed to be partly convergent and partly specific to each individual. Focusing on identical twins, the study followed the T cell clones that responded to the vaccine, and did so with precision.

This chain joins TRBV20-1 to TRBJ2-5; 10 of the junction bases match TRBD1. The clonotype originates from a woman aged 18-30 years in good health. The specimen was PBMCs. The nucleotide sequence is given as TGCAGTGCTAGATTGACAGGGGGCGAGACCCAGTACTTC. Its protein product is CSARLTGGETQYF.